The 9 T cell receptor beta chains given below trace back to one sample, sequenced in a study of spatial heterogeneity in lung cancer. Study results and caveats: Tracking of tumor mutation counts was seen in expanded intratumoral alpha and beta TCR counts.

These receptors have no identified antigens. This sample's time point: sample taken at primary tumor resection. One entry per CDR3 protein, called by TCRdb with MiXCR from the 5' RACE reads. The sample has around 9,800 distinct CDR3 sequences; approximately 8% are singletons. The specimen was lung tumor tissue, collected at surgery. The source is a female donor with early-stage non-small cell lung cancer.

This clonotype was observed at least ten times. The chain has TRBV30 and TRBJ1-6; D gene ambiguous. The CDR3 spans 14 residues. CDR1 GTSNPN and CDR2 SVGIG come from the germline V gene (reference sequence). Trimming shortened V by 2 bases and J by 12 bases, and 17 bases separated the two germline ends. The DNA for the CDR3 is TGTGCCTGGAGTCCGAGGCAGGCCCGCGAACCCCTCCACTTT. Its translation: CAWSPRQAREPLHF. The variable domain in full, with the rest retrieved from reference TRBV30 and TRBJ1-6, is SQTIHQWPATLVQPVGSPLSLECTVEGTSNPNLYWYRQAAGRGLQLLFYSVGIGQISSEVPQNLSASRPQDRQFILSSKKLLLSDSGFYLCAWSPRQAREPLHFGNGTRLTVT.

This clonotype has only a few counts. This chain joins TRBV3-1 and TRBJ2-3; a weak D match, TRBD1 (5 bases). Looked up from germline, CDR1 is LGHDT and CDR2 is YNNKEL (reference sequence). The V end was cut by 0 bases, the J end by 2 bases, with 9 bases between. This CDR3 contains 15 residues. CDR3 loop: CASSQDQGSTDTQYF. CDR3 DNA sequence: TGTGCCAGCAGCCAAGATCAGGGTTCCACAGATACGCAGTATTTT.

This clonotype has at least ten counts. The CDR3 DNA reads TGTGCCAGCAGTTTAGCGGAGCTAGTCATGAACACTGAAGCTTTCTTT. Residues: CASSLAELVMNTEAFF. V is TRBV12-3 or TRBV12-4 and J is TRBJ1-1; D not resolved. The CDR3 extends over 16 amino acids. V dropped 0 bases and J dropped 0 bases, with 11 bases sitting between them.

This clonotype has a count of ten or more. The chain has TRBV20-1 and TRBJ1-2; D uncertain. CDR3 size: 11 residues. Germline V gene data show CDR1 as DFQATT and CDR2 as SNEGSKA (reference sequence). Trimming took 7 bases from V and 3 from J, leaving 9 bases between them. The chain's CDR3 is CSVRTDYGYTF. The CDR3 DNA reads TGCAGTGTCAGGACGGACTATGGCTACACCTTC.

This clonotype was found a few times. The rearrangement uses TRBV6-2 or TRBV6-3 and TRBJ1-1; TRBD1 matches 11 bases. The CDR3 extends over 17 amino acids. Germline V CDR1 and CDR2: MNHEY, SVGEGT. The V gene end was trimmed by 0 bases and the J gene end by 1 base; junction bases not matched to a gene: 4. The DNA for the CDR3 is TGTGCCAGCAGTTACTCGGGACAGGGGGTTGCGAACACTGAAGCTTTCTTT. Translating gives CASSYSGQGVANTEAFF.

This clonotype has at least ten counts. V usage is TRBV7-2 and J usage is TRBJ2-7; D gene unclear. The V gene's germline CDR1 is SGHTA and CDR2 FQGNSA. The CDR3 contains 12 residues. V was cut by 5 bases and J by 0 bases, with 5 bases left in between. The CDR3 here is CASSPSSYEQYF. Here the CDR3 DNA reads TGTGCCAGCAGCCCGAGCTCCTACGAGCAGTACTTC.

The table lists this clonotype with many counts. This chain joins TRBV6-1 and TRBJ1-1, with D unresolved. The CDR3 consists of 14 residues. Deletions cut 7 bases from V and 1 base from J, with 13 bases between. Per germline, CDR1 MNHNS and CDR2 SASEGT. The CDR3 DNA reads TGTGCCAGCACTCCAACTAACGGGAACACTGAAGCTTTCTTT. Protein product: CASTPTNGNTEAFF.

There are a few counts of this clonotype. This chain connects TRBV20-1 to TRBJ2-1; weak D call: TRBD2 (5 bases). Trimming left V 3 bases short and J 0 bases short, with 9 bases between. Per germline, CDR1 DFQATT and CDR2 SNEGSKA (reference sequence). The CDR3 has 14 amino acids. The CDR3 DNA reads TGCAGTGCTAGGCCCGGGGACTCCTACAATGAGCAGTTCTTC. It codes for CSARPGDSYNEQFF.

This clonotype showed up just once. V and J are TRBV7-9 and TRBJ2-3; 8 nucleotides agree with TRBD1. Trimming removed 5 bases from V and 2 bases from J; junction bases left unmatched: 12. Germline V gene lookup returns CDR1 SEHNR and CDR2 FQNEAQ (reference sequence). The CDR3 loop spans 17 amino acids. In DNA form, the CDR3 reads TGTGCCAGCAGCCCCACTCGGACAGGGCCCCTCACAGATACGCAGTATTTT. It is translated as CASSPTRTGPLTDTQYF.